The present entry profiles one T cell receptor (beta chain) with its context. CDR1 is SGHTA, CDR2 FQGNSA, per germline. V was pared by 3 bases and J by 1 base, with 9 bases between. The CDR3 sequence is 14 residues long. The sample is drawn from a study of T cell responses to AZD1222 COVID-19 vaccine. Sequencing was performed with immunoSEQ multiplex PCR; in TCRdb, only in-frame clones are kept and a portion is missing. This sample carries 100,000 to 130,000 clones, 75% to 95% of them seen once, and the ten largest clones take less than 7.5%. This sequence was found in an adult who received the AZD1222 COVID-19 vaccine. This chain uses TRBV7-2 with TRBJ1-1; D remains unclear. This material consisted of peripheral blood, taken 28 days after the second AZD1222 dose. The CDR3 protein is CASSLLGGNTEAFF. DNA of the CDR3: TGTGCCAGCAGCTTGTTGGGCGGGAACACTGAAGCTTTCTTT.